These T cell receptor beta chains were read from a single sample in a study of blood T cell repertoires in COVID-19. Method: immunoSEQ multiplex PCR; TCRdb's copy keeps in-frame clones and lacks some. This table holds about 340,000 clones, approximately 83% found once. Specimen: PBMCs or T cells enriched from blood (not recorded which). These receptors all stem from a woman aged 40 to 50 with acute COVID-19. Each CDR3 is given with its conserved first and last residue. The order of the fields is V gene, CDR3 protein.

V gene: TRBV10-3
CDR3 protein: CATDNQTGYGEQYF

V gene: TRBV27
CDR3 protein: CASSLDFGWEAFF

V gene: TRBV6-1
CDR3 protein: CASSERVRGNTEAFF

V gene: TRBV7-2
CDR3 protein: CASSQFSGDTEAFF

V gene: TRBV6-5
CDR3 protein: CASSRGYYEQYF

V gene: TRBV12-3/TRBV12-4
CDR3 protein: CASSSYREGEQYF

V gene: TRBV6-5
CDR3 protein: CASSSEGLADNEQFF

V gene: TRBV5-8
CDR3 protein: CASSWAGTGNQPQHF

V gene: TRBV18
CDR3 protein: CASSPLATGIYGYTF

V gene: TRBV27
CDR3 protein: CASSLLRSAGELFF

V gene: TRBV7-8
CDR3 protein: CASSLGGQGGYTIYF

V gene: TRBV27
CDR3 protein: CASSLSFLAGGRGNEQFF

V gene: TRBV10-3
CDR3 protein: CAISSQGGNTEAFF

V gene: TRBV7-9
CDR3 protein: CASSSAEGGGNIQYF

V gene: TRBV28
CDR3 protein: CASSAPGTAAYEQYF

V gene: TRBV7-6
CDR3 protein: CASSPVAGSSSYNEQFF

V gene: TRBV4-3
CDR3 protein: CASSQVTGANYGYTF